The 19 T cell receptor beta chains reported below all come from one sample, sequenced in a study of spatial heterogeneity in lung cancer. Via MiXCR, TCRdb re-called the 5' RACE reads, giving one row per CDR3 protein. Among under 75,000 distinct CDR3 sequences, approximately 8.9% were seen once, and the ten largest hold roughly 1.8%. The time point is: blood at routine non-recurrence follow-up after resection. Sequencing was performed on PBMCs, taken at follow-up. The receptors were sampled from a female donor with early-stage non-small cell lung cancer.

This clonotype was seen at least ten times. V and J are TRBV2 and TRBJ2-2; 7 nucleotides align to TRBD1. Germline values: CDR1 SNHLY, CDR2 FYNNEI. This CDR3 is 13 amino acids long. J gave up 2 bases and V 8 bases, and 2 bases lay outside the gene matches. The CDR3 DNA follows: TGTGCCAGCGGGACAGCAAACACCGGGGAGCTGTTTTTT. Its protein product is CASGTANTGELFF.

In this sample, this clonotype turned up many times. The rearrangement uses TRBV5-1 and TRBJ2-5; TRBD1 might be the D (5 bases). Germline V lookup: CDR1 SGHRS, CDR2 YFSETQ. Trimming stripped 7 bases from V and 4 bases from J, with 17 bases between. The length of the CDR3 is 14 residues. The CDR3 region has the DNA TGCGCCAGCGGTCTCGACAGTCCCCGAGAGACCCAGTACTTC. It codes for CASGLDSPRETQYF.

The chain has TRBV12-3 or TRBV12-4 and TRBJ2-7, with D possibly being TRBD1 (6 bases). V was shortened by 2 bases and J by 3 bases, with 14 bases between the two germline ends. This CDR3 is built from 15 residues. In DNA form, the CDR3 reads TGTGCCAGCAGTTTAAGTGGCAGGGGTAGCTACGAGCAGTACTTC. This codes for CASSLSGRGSYEQYF.

There are a few counts of this clonotype. The CDR3 nucleotides read TGTGCCAGCAGTTTTGTCGAAGGGGGTGAGCAGTTCTTC. This sequence encodes CASSFVEGGEQFF. The chain is built from TRBV12-3 or TRBV12-4 and TRBJ2-1; a possible D gene is TRBD1 (6 bases). The length of the CDR3 is 13 residues. With 3 bases removed from V and 9 bases from J, the gap between germline ends came to 12 bases.

This clonotype was observed at least ten times. The chain's CDR3 is CASSLGQGTYNEQFF. The CDR3 nucleotides are TGTGCCAGCAGTCTCGGACAGGGTACCTACAATGAGCAGTTCTTC. V gene TRBV12-3 or TRBV12-4 combines with J gene TRBJ2-1, with 8 bases that match TRBD1. Trimming removed 5 bases from V and 2 bases from J; junction bases left unmatched: 5. This CDR3 is built from 15 residues.

V is TRBV9 and J is TRBJ1-3; no firm D call. The CDR3 covers 11 residues. CDR1 and CDR2 from the germline V gene are SGDLS and YYNGEE. V was pared by 6 bases and J by 4 bases, with 5 bases between. CDR3 amino acids: CASTRGNTIYF. The DNA of the CDR3 is TGTGCCAGCACTCGAGGAAACACCATATATTTT.

This clonotype was counted many times. This sequence joins TRBV3-1 and TRBJ2-7, with D perhaps assigned TRBD1 or TRBD2 (5 bases each). V was shortened by 0 bases and J by 2 bases, with 5 bases between the two germline ends. The CDR3 sequence is 13 residues long. Germline values: CDR1 LGHDT, CDR2 YNNKEL (reference sequence). The CDR3 sequence is CASSQEGAYEQYF. In DNA form, the CDR3 reads TGTGCCAGCAGCCAAGAGGGGGCCTACGAGCAGTACTTC.

Ten or more counts support this clonotype. V usage is TRBV18 and J usage is TRBJ1-2; 8 positions agree with TRBD1. Trimming at V came to 6 bases and at J to 5 bases, leaving 11 bases not matched to a gene. The CDR3 consists of 15 residues. Germline values: CDR1 KGHSH, CDR2 LQKENI. CDR3 in DNA: TGTGCCAGCTCGCCCAGGGATCAGGGGGCATATGGCTACACCTTC. Encoded protein: CASSPRDQGAYGYTF.

This clonotype was detected only a few times. The genes are TRBV20-1 and TRBJ2-2; 10 nucleotides line up with TRBD2. Germline V gives CDR1 DFQATT, CDR2 SNEGSKA (reference sequence). The CDR3 contains 16 residues. Trimming removed 3 bases from V and 7 bases from J; junction bases left unmatched: 11. The DNA of the CDR3 is TGCAGTGCTAGGGACTCTAGCGGGAGAGGAGACGGGGAGCTGTTTTTT. Protein: CSARDSSGRGDGELFF.

The chain is built from TRBV27 and TRBJ2-2; D perhaps matches TRBD2 (6 bases). The germline V and J ends were trimmed by 3 bases and 5 bases, with 13 bases remaining between them. Germline CDR1 is MNHEY and CDR2 is SMNVEV (reference sequence). This CDR3 has 15 residues. The CDR3 is CASSLAGLGTGELFF. The DNA of the CDR3 is TGTGCCAGCAGTTTGGCGGGGTTAGGGACCGGGGAGCTGTTTTTT.

Comments on this clonotype: This may be a read error: a much more frequent sequence differs by one nucleotide. The chain uses TRBV6-6 and TRBJ1-5, with D possibly being TRBD1 (5 bases). The J call may be mistaken, given a closer DNA end match to TRBJ2-3. The CDR3 contains 14 residues. The germline gives CDR1 MNHNY, CDR2 SVGAGI (reference sequence). The DNA for the CDR3 is TGTGCCAGCAGTTACGGGCAGGGCAATCAGCCCCAGTATTTT. Translated: CASSYGQGNQPQYF.

This clonotype was observed at least ten times. CDR3 bases: TGTGCCTGGAGTGTACGTCGACTCGGCGGGTCACCCGCCAGGCGCGAGCAGTACTTC. Its protein product is CAWSVRRLGGSPARREQYF. This chain links TRBV30 with TRBJ2-7; D may be TRBD2 (5 bases). The ends were cut back, 0 bases at V and 6 bases at J, with 30 bases in the middle. The V gene's germline CDR1 is GTSNPN and CDR2 SVGIG (reference sequence). The CDR3 runs to 19 residues.

This clonotype showed up just a few times. The chain has TRBV5-1 and TRBJ2-2; the D gene is possibly TRBD1 (6 bases). The CDR3 runs to 15 residues. Germline V CDR1 and CDR2: SGHRS, YFSETQ. V lost 6 bases to trimming and J lost 2 bases, with 14 bases between them. CDR3: CASTLGTPNTGELFF. The DNA of the CDR3 is TGCGCCAGCACTCTCGGGACACCCAACACCGGGGAGCTGTTTTTT.

This clonotype was observed at least ten times. The chain combines TRBV18 with TRBJ2-7, with D possibly being TRBD1 (5 bases). The V gene lost 3 bases and the J gene lost 6 bases, with 15 bases spanning the gap. Germline CDR1 and CDR2: KGHSH and LQKENI. This CDR3 is 14 amino acids long. DNA for the CDR3: TGTGCCAGCTCACCCTCAGGGTCCTACGTCGAGCAGTACTTC. Its translation: CASSPSGSYVEQYF.

With respect to this clonotype: Possible read error: a much larger clone is one base away. V and J are TRBV27 and TRBJ2-1, with 9 bases lining up with TRBD2. The trim removed 3 bases at V and 8 bases at J, leaving 8 bases unmatched. The CDR3 spans 15 residues. Per germline, CDR1 MNHEY and CDR2 SMNVEV (reference sequence). The CDR3 region has the DNA TGTGCCAGCAGTTTTTCGGCTAGCGGGATGGATGAGCAGTTCTTC. It yields the protein CASSFSASGMDEQFF.

This clonotype was detected ten times or more. The chain has TRBV7-3 and TRBJ2-7, with D maybe TRBD1 (6 bases). Looked up from germline, CDR1 is SGHTA and CDR2 is FQGTGA. V dropped 2 bases and J dropped 2 bases, with 10 bases sitting between them. The CDR3 totals 14 residues. The CDR3 spells CASSLSTGPYEQYF. In DNA, the CDR3 is TGTGCCAGCAGCTTATCCACAGGGCCCTACGAGCAGTACTTC.

Remarks on this clonotype: This clone may be a read error of a much larger clone one base away. Since the CDR3 does not end with the conserved phenylalanine or tryptophan, this likely comes from a read error. This sequence joins TRBV7-9 and TRBJ2-5; D may correspond to TRBD1 or TRBD2 (5 bases each). This CDR3 contains 14 residues. Trimming removed 3 bases from V and 5 bases from J, with 13 bases in between. Germline CDR1 SEHNR, CDR2 FQNEAQ (reference sequence). CDR3 sequence reads: CASSFGGSAETQYS. For the CDR3, the DNA is TGTGCCAGCAGCTTTGGGGGATCTGCGGAGACCCAGTACTCC.

The table lists this clonotype with a few counts. CDR3 protein: CASSPVAAGNTIYF. CDR3 DNA sequence: TGTGCCAGCAGCCCCGTGGCAGCCGGAAACACCATATATTTT. The chain uses TRBV7-9 and TRBJ1-3; D remains ambiguous. The CDR3 is 14 residues long. CDR1 and CDR2 (germline): SEHNR, FQNEAQ (reference sequence). Trimming cost V 5 bases and J 4 bases, with 12 bases left between them. Based on the CDR3 plus reference TRBV7-9 and TRBJ1-3, the full variable domain is DTGVSQNPRHKITKRGQNVTFRCDPISEHNRLYWYRQTLGQGPEFLTYFQNEAQLEKSRLLSDRFSAERPKGSFSTLEIQRTEQGDSAMYLCASSPVAAGNTIYFGEGSWLTVV.

This clonotype was observed a handful of times. The rearrangement links TRBV6-2 or TRBV6-3 to TRBJ1-1; possibly TRBD1 for D (5 bases). From germline, CDR1 is MNHEY and CDR2 SVGEGT. The CDR3 length is 15 residues. Trimming left V 1 base short and J 4 bases short, with 13 bases between. DNA of the CDR3: TGTGCCAGCAGTTACTATACAGGAGGTGGCACTGAAGCTTTCTTT. It yields the protein CASSYYTGGGTEAFF.